This TCR beta chain emerged from a study of pediatric ulcerative colitis. Rectal tissue came from one to two pinch biopsies taken at colonoscopy. The CDR3 spans 13 residues. V was clipped by 5 bases and J by 0 bases, with 10 bases between them. Germline CDR1 SQVTM, CDR2 ANQGSEA. The assay was immunoSEQ multiplex PCR, and TCRdb's table has in-frame clones only and misses some. This sample has some 25,000 clones, with 55% to 75% found just once. The sequenced sample consisted of gut tissue. This sequence joins TRBV29-1 and TRBJ1-1; D is ambiguous. The clonotype was recovered from a boy younger than 18 with severe ulcerative colitis. Written as DNA, the CDR3 is TGCAGCGTTTTTCCGGACTTGAACACTGAAGCTTTCTTT. Translation gives CSVFPDLNTEAFF.